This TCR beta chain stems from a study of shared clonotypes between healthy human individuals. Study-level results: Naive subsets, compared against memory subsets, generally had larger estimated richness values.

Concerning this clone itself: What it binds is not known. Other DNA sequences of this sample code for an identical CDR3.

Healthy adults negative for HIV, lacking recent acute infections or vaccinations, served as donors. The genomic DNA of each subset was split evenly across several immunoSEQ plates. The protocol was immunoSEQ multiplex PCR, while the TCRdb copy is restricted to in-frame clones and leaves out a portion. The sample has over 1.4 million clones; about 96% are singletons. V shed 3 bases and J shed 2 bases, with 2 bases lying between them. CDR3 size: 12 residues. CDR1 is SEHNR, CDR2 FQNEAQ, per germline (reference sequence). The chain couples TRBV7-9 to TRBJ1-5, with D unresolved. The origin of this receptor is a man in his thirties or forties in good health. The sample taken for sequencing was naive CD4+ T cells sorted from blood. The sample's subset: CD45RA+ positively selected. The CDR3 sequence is CASSLGNQPQHF. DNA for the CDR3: TGTGCCAGCAGCTTGGGCAATCAGCCCCAGCATTTT.